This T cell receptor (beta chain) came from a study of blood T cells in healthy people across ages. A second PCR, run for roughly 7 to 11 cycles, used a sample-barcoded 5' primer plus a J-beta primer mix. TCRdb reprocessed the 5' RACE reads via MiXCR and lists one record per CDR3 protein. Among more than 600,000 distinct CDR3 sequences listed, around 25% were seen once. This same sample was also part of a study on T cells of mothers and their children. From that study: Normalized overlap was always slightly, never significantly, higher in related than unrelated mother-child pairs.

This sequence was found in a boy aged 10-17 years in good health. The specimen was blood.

The CDR3 protein is CASSLVVAGTEQETQYF. For the CDR3, the DNA is TGTGCCAGCAGCCTAGTCGTGGCCGGGACCGAGCAAGAGACCCAGTACTTC. This chain uses TRBV7-9 with TRBJ2-5; TRBD1 or TRBD2 may be the D gene (5 bases each). Germline V lookup: CDR1 SEHNR, CDR2 FQNEAQ (reference sequence). Between the trimmed V and J ends, which lost 5 bases and 2 bases, there was a span of 21 bases. The CDR3 sequence is 17 residues long.